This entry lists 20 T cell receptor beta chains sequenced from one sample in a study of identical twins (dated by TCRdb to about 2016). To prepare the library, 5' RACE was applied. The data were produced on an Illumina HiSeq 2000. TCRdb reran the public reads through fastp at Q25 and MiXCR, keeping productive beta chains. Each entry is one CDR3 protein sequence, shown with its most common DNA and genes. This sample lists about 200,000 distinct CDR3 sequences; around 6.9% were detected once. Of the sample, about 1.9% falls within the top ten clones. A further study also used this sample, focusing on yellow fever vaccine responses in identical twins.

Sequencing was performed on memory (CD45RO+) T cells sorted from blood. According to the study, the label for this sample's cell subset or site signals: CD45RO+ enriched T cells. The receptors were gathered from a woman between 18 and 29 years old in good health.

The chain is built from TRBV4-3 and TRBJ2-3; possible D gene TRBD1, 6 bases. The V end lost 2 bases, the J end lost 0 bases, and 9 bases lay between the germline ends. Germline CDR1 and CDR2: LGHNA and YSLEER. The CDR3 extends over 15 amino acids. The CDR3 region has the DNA TGCGCCAGCAGCCAAACAGGGCACAGCACAGATACGCAGTATTTT. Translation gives CASSQTGHSTDTQYF.

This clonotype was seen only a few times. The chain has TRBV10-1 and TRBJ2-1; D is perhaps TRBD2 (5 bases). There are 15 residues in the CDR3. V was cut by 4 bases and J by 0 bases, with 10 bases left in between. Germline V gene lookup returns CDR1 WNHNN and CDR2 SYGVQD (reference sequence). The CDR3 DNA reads TGCGCCAGCAGTGCCGGGATGAGCTCCTACAATGAGCAGTTCTTC. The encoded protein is CASSAGMSSYNEQFF.

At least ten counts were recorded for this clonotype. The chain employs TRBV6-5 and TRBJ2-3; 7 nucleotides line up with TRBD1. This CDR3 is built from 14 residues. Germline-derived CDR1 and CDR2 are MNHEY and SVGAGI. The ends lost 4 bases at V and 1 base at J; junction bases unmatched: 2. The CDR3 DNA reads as TGTGCCAGCAGTTCAGGACAGGGCACAGATACGCAGTATTTT. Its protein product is CASSSGQGTDTQYF.

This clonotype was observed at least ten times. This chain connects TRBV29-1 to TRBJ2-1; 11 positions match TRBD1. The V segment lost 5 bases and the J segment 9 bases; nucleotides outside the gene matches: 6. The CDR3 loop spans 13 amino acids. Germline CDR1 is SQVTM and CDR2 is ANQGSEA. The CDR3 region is CSVLGGQGAEQFF. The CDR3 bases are TGCAGCGTTCTGGGAGGACAGGGGGCTGAGCAGTTCTTC.

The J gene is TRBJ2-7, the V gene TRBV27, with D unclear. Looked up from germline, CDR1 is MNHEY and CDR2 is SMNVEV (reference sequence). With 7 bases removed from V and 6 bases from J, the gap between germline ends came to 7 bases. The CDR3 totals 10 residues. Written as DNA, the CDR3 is TGTGCCAGCACCGTGGTCGAGCAGTACTTC. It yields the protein CASTVVEQYF.

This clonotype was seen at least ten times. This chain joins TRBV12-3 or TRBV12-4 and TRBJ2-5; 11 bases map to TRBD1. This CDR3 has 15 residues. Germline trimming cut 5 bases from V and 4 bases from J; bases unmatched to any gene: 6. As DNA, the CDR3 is TGTGCCAGCAGTGCCGGACAGGGGGCGGGAGAGACCCAGTACTTC. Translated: CASSAGQGAGETQYF.

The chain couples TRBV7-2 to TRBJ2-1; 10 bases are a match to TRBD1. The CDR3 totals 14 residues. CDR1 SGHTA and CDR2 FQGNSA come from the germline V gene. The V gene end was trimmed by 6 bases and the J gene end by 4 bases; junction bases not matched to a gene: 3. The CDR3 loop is CASSPGQGYNEQFF. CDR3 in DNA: TGTGCCAGCAGTCCGGGACAGGGGTACAATGAGCAGTTCTTC.

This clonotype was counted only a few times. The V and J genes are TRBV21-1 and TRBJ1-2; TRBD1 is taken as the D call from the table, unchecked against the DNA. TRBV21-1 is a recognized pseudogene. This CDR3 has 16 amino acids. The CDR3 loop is CASSKVGQGGGYGYTF. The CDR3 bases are TGTGCCAGCAGCAAAGTGGGACAGGGAGGAGGCTATGGCTACACCTTC.

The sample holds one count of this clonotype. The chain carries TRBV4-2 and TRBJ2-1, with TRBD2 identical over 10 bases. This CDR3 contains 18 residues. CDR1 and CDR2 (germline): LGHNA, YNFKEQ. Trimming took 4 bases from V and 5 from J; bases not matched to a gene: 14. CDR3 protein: CASSPGLAGAGGDNEQFF. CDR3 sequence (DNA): TGTGCCAGCAGCCCTGGGCTAGCGGGAGCAGGAGGGGACAATGAGCAGTTCTTC.

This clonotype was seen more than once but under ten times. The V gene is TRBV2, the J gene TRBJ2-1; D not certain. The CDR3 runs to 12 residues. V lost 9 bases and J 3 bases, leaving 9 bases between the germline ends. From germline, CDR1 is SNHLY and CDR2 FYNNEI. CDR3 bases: TGTGCCAGTCAAATCAACTACAATGAGCAGTTCTTC. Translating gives CASQINYNEQFF.

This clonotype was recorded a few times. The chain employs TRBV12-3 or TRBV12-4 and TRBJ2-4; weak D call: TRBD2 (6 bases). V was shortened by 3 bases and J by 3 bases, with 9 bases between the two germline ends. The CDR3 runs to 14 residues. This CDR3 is CASSFGGNKNIQYF. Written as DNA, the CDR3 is TGTGCCAGCAGTTTCGGCGGGAACAAAAACATTCAGTACTTC.

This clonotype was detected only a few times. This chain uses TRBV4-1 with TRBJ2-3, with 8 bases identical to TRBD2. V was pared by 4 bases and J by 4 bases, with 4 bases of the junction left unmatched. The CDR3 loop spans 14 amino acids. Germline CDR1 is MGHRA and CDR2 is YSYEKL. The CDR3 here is CASSPGGPADTQYF. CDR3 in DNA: TGCGCCAGCAGCCCGGGGGGGCCGGCAGATACGCAGTATTTT.

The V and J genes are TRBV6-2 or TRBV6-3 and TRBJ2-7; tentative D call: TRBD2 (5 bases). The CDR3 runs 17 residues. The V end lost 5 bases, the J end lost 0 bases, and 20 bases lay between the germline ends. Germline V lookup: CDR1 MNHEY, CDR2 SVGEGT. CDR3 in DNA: TGTGCCAGCAGTCCCCCGGGTTTGCGGGTCCCCTCCTACGAGCAGTACTTC. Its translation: CASSPPGLRVPSYEQYF.

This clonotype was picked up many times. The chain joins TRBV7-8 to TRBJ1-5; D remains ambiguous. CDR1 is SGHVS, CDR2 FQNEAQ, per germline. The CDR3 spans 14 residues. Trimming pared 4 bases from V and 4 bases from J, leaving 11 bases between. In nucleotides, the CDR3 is TGTGCCAGCAGCTCTCGTAGGGCTAATCAGCCCCAGCATTTT. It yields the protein CASSSRRANQPQHF.

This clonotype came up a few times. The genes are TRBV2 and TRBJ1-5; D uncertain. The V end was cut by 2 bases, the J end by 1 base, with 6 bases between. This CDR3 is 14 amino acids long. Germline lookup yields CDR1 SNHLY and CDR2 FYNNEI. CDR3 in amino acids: CASSEFRSNQPQHF. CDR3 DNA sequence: TGTGCCAGCAGTGAATTTCGGAGCAATCAGCCCCAGCATTTT.

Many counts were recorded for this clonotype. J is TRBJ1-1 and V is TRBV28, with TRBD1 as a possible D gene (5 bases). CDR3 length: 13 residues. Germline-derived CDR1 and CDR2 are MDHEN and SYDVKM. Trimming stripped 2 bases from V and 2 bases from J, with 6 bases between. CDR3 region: CASSLGHNTEAFF. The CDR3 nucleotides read TGTGCCAGCAGTTTAGGACACAACACTGAAGCTTTCTTT. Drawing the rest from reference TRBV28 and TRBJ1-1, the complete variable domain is DVKVTQSSRYLVKRTGEKVFLECVQDMDHENMFWYRQDPGLGLRLIYFSYDVKMKEKGDIPEGYSVSREKKERFSLILESASTNQTSMYLCASSLGHNTEAFFGQGTRLTVV.

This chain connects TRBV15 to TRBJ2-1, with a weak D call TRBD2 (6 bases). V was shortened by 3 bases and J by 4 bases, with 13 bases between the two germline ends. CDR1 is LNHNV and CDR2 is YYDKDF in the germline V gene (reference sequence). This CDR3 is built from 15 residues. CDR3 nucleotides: TGTGCCACCAGCAGTACTAGCAGGGAATACAATGAGCAGTTCTTC. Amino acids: CATSSTSREYNEQFF.

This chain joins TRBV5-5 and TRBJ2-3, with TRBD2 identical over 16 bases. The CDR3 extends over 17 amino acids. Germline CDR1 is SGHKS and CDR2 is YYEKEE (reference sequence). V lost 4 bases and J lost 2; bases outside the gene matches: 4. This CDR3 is CASSGTSGGAITDTQYF. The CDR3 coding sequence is TGTGCCAGCAGCGGGACTAGCGGGGGGGCCATCACAGATACGCAGTATTTT.

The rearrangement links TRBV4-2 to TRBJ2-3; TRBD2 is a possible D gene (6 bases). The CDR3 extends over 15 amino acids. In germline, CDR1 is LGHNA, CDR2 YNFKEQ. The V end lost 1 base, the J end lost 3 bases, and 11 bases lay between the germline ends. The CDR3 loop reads CASSQAGEDTDTQYF. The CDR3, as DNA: TGTGCCAGCAGCCAAGCGGGGGAAGATACAGATACGCAGTATTTT.

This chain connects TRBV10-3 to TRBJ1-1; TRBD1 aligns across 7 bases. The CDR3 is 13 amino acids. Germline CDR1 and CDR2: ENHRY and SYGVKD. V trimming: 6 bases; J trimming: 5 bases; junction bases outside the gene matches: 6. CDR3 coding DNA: TGTGCCATCAGGGGGACAGTTGGAACTGAAGCTTTCTTT. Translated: CAIRGTVGTEAFF.